The rows below give T cell receptor beta chains drawn from one sample of a study of blood T cell repertoires in COVID-19. TCRdb's copy holds only in-frame clones and misses some; the assay was immunoSEQ multiplex PCR. The table includes over 55,000 clones, approximately 77% detected once. The specimen sequenced was peripheral blood. Every receptor here comes from a human donor in a cohort sampled during active COVID-19. CDR3s include the opening cysteine and the closing phenylalanine or tryptophan. The order of the fields is V gene, J gene, clone size, D gene, CDR3 DNA, CDR3 protein. A D gene is named only where the DNA matches it firmly. Rows may omit the clone size; those that give it use once, few, many or a size class.

V gene: TRBV5-6
J gene: TRBJ2-2
clone size: -
D gene: -
CDR3 DNA: TGTGCCAGCAGCTTGCTCCAGGGGAGCACCGGGGAGCTGTTTTTT
CDR3 protein: CASSLLQGSTGELFF

V gene: TRBV6-1
J gene: TRBJ2-1
clone size: few
D gene: -
CDR3 DNA: TGTGCCAGCAGTGAACTAACTAGCCACAATGAGCAGTTCTTC
CDR3 protein: CASSELTSHNEQFF

V gene: TRBV2
J gene: TRBJ1-2
clone size: many
D gene: -
CDR3 DNA: TGTGCCAGCAGTGAAGCCGGCTATGGCTACACCTTC
CDR3 protein: CASSEAGYGYTF

V gene: TRBV3-1/TRBV3-2
J gene: TRBJ2-4
clone size: -
D gene: TRBD1
CDR3 DNA: TGTGCCAGCAGGCGTGGGGACAGGATAGGCAAAAACATTCAGTACTTC
CDR3 protein: CASRRGDRIGKNIQYF

V gene: TRBV18
J gene: TRBJ2-7
clone size: -
D gene: TRBD1
CDR3 DNA: TGTGCCAGTAACCGGGACAGGGGGAACGAGCAGTACTTC
CDR3 protein: CASNRDRGNEQYF

V gene: TRBV19
J gene: TRBJ1-2
clone size: -
D gene: TRBD1
CDR3 DNA: TGTGCCAGTACGGGACAGGGGGCGCAGGGCTACACCTTC
CDR3 protein: CASTGQGAQGYTF

V gene: TRBV18
J gene: TRBJ2-7
clone size: -
D gene: -
CDR3 DNA: TGTGCCAGCTCACCACCGAACCCATCTACGAAGCAGTACTTC
CDR3 protein: CASSPPNPSTKQYF

V gene: TRBV7-6
J gene: TRBJ2-7
clone size: -
D gene: -
CDR3 DNA: TGTGCCAGCAGCTTAGCCCCGGACAGCTCCTACGAGCAGTACTTC
CDR3 protein: CASSLAPDSSYEQYF

V gene: TRBV10-3
J gene: TRBJ2-3
clone size: -
D gene: TRBD1
CDR3 DNA: TGTGCCATCGGTCCAGGGGGCAAGGGTGCAGATACGCAGTATTTT
CDR3 protein: CAIGPGGKGADTQYF

V gene: TRBV28
J gene: TRBJ1-3
clone size: -
D gene: -
CDR3 DNA: TGTGCCAGCAGTTTAATTCAGGGATCCTCTGGAAACACCATATATTTT
CDR3 protein: CASSLIQGSSGNTIYF

V gene: TRBV6-5
J gene: TRBJ2-2
clone size: -
D gene: -
CDR3 DNA: TGTGCCAGCAGTTACTCCGGCACCGGGGAGCTGTTTTTT
CDR3 protein: CASSYSGTGELFF

V gene: TRBV21-1
J gene: TRBJ2-1
clone size: -
D gene: -
CDR3 DNA: TGTGCCAGCAGCAAAGCGAGGACAGACAATGAGCAGTTCTTC
CDR3 protein: CASSKARTDNEQFF

V gene: TRBV7-9
J gene: TRBJ2-2
clone size: few
D gene: -
CDR3 DNA: TGTGCCAGCAGCTTAGCGGCCAGGGCCACCGGGGAGCTGTTTTTT
CDR3 protein: CASSLAARATGELFF

V gene: TRBV30
J gene: TRBJ2-3
clone size: -
D gene: -
CDR3 DNA: TGTGCCTGGAGTCGGGGAGGCTCGGATACGCAGTATTTT
CDR3 protein: CAWSRGGSDTQYF

V gene: TRBV6-5
J gene: TRBJ2-2
clone size: -
D gene: TRBD1
CDR3 DNA: TGTGCCAGCCACAGGGGGCAGGACACCGGGGAGCTGTTTTTT
CDR3 protein: CASHRGQDTGELFF

V gene: TRBV4-1
J gene: TRBJ2-2
clone size: -
D gene: TRBD2
CDR3 DNA: TGCGCCAGCAGCCACTCTCGGGGGGGTAGCGGGGGCCCCACCGGGGAGCTGTTTTTT
CDR3 protein: CASSHSRGGSGGPTGELFF

V gene: TRBV7-3
J gene: TRBJ2-2
clone size: -
D gene: TRBD1
CDR3 DNA: TGTGCCAGCAGCTCCCCGGCAGGGGGGAACACCGGGGAGCTGTTTTTT
CDR3 protein: CASSSPAGGNTGELFF

V gene: TRBV5-4
J gene: TRBJ2-3
clone size: -
D gene: -
CDR3 DNA: TGTGCCAGCATACTCCAGGGGTCAGATACGCAGTATTTT
CDR3 protein: CASILQGSDTQYF

V gene: TRBV19
J gene: TRBJ1-2
clone size: -
D gene: -
CDR3 DNA: TGTGCCAGTAGTATACAGGGTGTTGGCTACACCTTC
CDR3 protein: CASSIQGVGYTF

V gene: TRBV3-1/TRBV3-2
J gene: TRBJ1-2
clone size: -
D gene: -
CDR3 DNA: TGTGCCAGCAGCCTCCGCAGATTGGGGGGGACTAACTATGGCTACACCTTC
CDR3 protein: CASSLRRLGGTNYGYTF

V gene: TRBV30
J gene: TRBJ1-1
clone size: -
D gene: TRBD1
CDR3 DNA: TGTGCCTGGAACGTCCCGGGACAGGGGAAAGCTGAAGCTTTCTTT
CDR3 protein: CAWNVPGQGKAEAFF

V gene: TRBV5-1
J gene: TRBJ2-1
clone size: once
D gene: -
CDR3 DNA: TGCGCCAGCAGCCGGGGGACGGTGGATGAGCAGTTCTTC
CDR3 protein: CASSRGTVDEQFF

V gene: TRBV3-1/TRBV3-2
J gene: TRBJ1-2
clone size: once
D gene: TRBD1
CDR3 DNA: TGTGCCAGCAGCCAAGGGGCAGGGGGCCTTCGGGAAGGCTACACCTTC
CDR3 protein: CASSQGAGGLREGYTF

V gene: TRBV27
J gene: TRBJ1-4
clone size: -
D gene: -
CDR3 DNA: TGTGCCAGCAGTTTGGGCACACAGGGTAATGAAAAACTGTTTTTT
CDR3 protein: CASSLGTQGNEKLFF

V gene: TRBV12-3/TRBV12-4
J gene: TRBJ2-1
clone size: many
D gene: TRBD2
CDR3 DNA: TGTGCCAGCAGTTTTAGCGGGAGCGATGAGCAGTTCTTC
CDR3 protein: CASSFSGSDEQFF

V gene: TRBV6-5
J gene: TRBJ1-4
clone size: -
D gene: TRBD1
CDR3 DNA: TGTGCCAGCAGTCGGACAGGGTCTGAAAAACTGTTTTTT
CDR3 protein: CASSRTGSEKLFF

V gene: TRBV9
J gene: TRBJ2-7
clone size: -
D gene: TRBD2
CDR3 DNA: TGTGCCAGCAGCGAGGGGACTAGCGGGACAATCTACGAGCAGTACTTC
CDR3 protein: CASSEGTSGTIYEQYF

V gene: TRBV2
J gene: TRBJ2-3
clone size: few
D gene: -
CDR3 DNA: TGTGCCAGCAGCCTCGGACTATCTAGCACAGATACGCAGTATTTT
CDR3 protein: CASSLGLSSTDTQYF

V gene: TRBV11-1
J gene: TRBJ2-7
clone size: -
D gene: -
CDR3 DNA: TGTGCCAGCAGCTTAAGGGGCGGTTCCTACGAGCAGTACTTC
CDR3 protein: CASSLRGGSYEQYF

V gene: TRBV10-2
J gene: TRBJ2-5
clone size: -
D gene: TRBD2
CDR3 DNA: TGCGCCAGCAGAGGGACTAGCGGATTTCAAGAGACCCAGTACTTC
CDR3 protein: CASRGTSGFQETQYF

V gene: TRBV5-8
J gene: TRBJ1-6
clone size: -
D gene: TRBD1
CDR3 DNA: TGTGCCAGCAGCTTGGCCCAGGGGGGTAATTCACCCCTCCACTTT
CDR3 protein: CASSLAQGGNSPLHF

V gene: TRBV18
J gene: TRBJ1-4
clone size: -
D gene: -
CDR3 DNA: TGTGCCAGCTCACTTACGACAGCTTATAATGAAAAACTGTTTTTT
CDR3 protein: CASSLTTAYNEKLFF

V gene: TRBV5-4
J gene: TRBJ1-2
clone size: many
D gene: -
CDR3 DNA: TGTGCCAGCAGCGCCGAGGGATCCGGCTATGGCTACACCTTC
CDR3 protein: CASSAEGSGYGYTF

V gene: TRBV3-1/TRBV3-2
J gene: TRBJ2-5
clone size: -
D gene: TRBD2
CDR3 DNA: TGTGCCAGCAGCCAAGCGGGAGGTGCCGAGACCCAGTACTTC
CDR3 protein: CASSQAGGAETQYF

V gene: TRBV2
J gene: TRBJ1-6
clone size: -
D gene: TRBD1
CDR3 DNA: TGTGCCAGCAGTGATCCCGGGACAGGGGTGATTTCACCCCTCCACTTT
CDR3 protein: CASSDPGTGVISPLHF

V gene: TRBV28
J gene: TRBJ1-2
clone size: -
D gene: -
CDR3 DNA: TGTGCCAGCAGTGAAATCCGGACGGGAACGTATGGCTACACCTTC
CDR3 protein: CASSEIRTGTYGYTF

V gene: TRBV28
J gene: TRBJ1-1
clone size: -
D gene: TRBD1
CDR3 DNA: TGTGCCAGCAGTTTGGGACAGGGCCTCAGGAGTAATCCTGAAGCTTTCTTT
CDR3 protein: CASSLGQGLRSNPEAFF

V gene: TRBV28
J gene: TRBJ1-6
clone size: -
D gene: TRBD1
CDR3 DNA: TGTGCCAGCAGTTTTGGACAGGGAATTGGATCCCTCCACTTT
CDR3 protein: CASSFGQGIGSLHF

V gene: TRBV6-2/TRBV6-3
J gene: TRBJ2-5
clone size: few
D gene: -
CDR3 DNA: TGTGCCAGCAGTCAACAGGGCTCAGAGACCCAGTACTTC
CDR3 protein: CASSQQGSETQYF

V gene: TRBV20-1
J gene: TRBJ2-5
clone size: few
D gene: -
CDR3 DNA: TGCAGTGCTAGGAGCTTGGAGACCCAGTACTTC
CDR3 protein: CSARSLETQYF

V gene: TRBV27
J gene: TRBJ2-7
clone size: -
D gene: TRBD2
CDR3 DNA: TGTGCCAGCAGTGCCTTGGCGGGAGGGCCCCACGAGCAGTACTTC
CDR3 protein: CASSALAGGPHEQYF

V gene: TRBV12-5
J gene: TRBJ1-5
clone size: -
D gene: TRBD1
CDR3 DNA: TGTGCTAGTGGTTTGGTGAAACAGGGGGCAAATCAGCCCCAGCATTTT
CDR3 protein: CASGLVKQGANQPQHF

V gene: TRBV5-1
J gene: TRBJ1-6
clone size: -
D gene: TRBD1
CDR3 DNA: TGCGCCAGCAGCTCACAGGGGGATAATTCACCCCTCCACTTT
CDR3 protein: CASSSQGDNSPLHF

V gene: TRBV4-3
J gene: TRBJ1-1
clone size: many
D gene: TRBD1
CDR3 DNA: TGCGCCAGCAGCCAAGATCTAGAGAGGGGGCCAGCTTTCTTT
CDR3 protein: CASSQDLERGPAFF

V gene: TRBV7-6
J gene: TRBJ1-1
clone size: -
D gene: -
CDR3 DNA: TGTGCCAGCAGCCCTAACTTTGGCAGGTTGAACACTGAAGCTTTCTTT
CDR3 protein: CASSPNFGRLNTEAFF

V gene: TRBV5-1
J gene: TRBJ2-1
clone size: once
D gene: -
CDR3 DNA: TGCGCCAGCAGCTCTCGGGTCGGGACAGCGGGTGAGCAGTTCTTC
CDR3 protein: CASSSRVGTAGEQFF

V gene: TRBV7-9
J gene: TRBJ2-3
clone size: -
D gene: -
CDR3 DNA: TGTGCCAGCAGCTTAGGACTTTGGGATACGCAGTATTTT
CDR3 protein: CASSLGLWDTQYF

V gene: TRBV30
J gene: TRBJ1-2
clone size: -
D gene: -
CDR3 DNA: TGTGCCCGGGTGGCCGTTGCGGGGGGCTACACCTTC
CDR3 protein: CARVAVAGGYTF

V gene: TRBV10-2
J gene: TRBJ2-1
clone size: -
D gene: TRBD1
CDR3 DNA: TGCGCCAGCAGTGAGCCCAGGAGGGACAGGGGGACTGAGCAGTTCTTC
CDR3 protein: CASSEPRRDRGTEQFF

V gene: TRBV7-9
J gene: TRBJ1-2
clone size: -
D gene: -
CDR3 DNA: TGTGCCAGCAGCGTGGAACAGTATGGCTACACCTTC
CDR3 protein: CASSVEQYGYTF

V gene: TRBV7-9
J gene: TRBJ2-5
clone size: -
D gene: -
CDR3 DNA: TGTGCCAGCAGCTTGACAGGACGCCAAGAGACCCAGTACTTC
CDR3 protein: CASSLTGRQETQYF

V gene: TRBV28
J gene: TRBJ2-7
clone size: once
D gene: TRBD1
CDR3 DNA: TGTGCCAGCAGTCGACAGGGGGCGTACGAGCAGTACTTC
CDR3 protein: CASSRQGAYEQYF

V gene: TRBV11-2
J gene: TRBJ1-1
clone size: -
D gene: TRBD1
CDR3 DNA: TGTGCCAGCAGCTCGGGACAGGGGGCAAGAGCTTTCTTT
CDR3 protein: CASSSGQGARAFF

V gene: TRBV5-4
J gene: TRBJ2-2
clone size: -
D gene: -
CDR3 DNA: TGTGCCAGCAGCTCCCAACTCGGAGCGACGGGGGAGCTGTTTTTT
CDR3 protein: CASSSQLGATGELFF

V gene: TRBV4-1
J gene: TRBJ1-5
clone size: -
D gene: -
CDR3 DNA: TGCGCCAGCAGCCAAAATGCGGGGGCGGTGAGCAATCAGCCCCAGCATTTT
CDR3 protein: CASSQNAGAVSNQPQHF